The entry below describes one T cell receptor (beta chain). Its cognate antigen is unknown. The data belong to a study of post-analysis software for immune sequencing data. TCR beta libraries were prepared from cDNA with unique molecular identifiers. A population of about 0.95 to 10 million T cells gave rise to roughly 500,000 cDNA molecules. TCRdb called the PCR reads again in MiXCR, with one record for every CDR3 protein. The repertoire holds roughly 670,000 distinct CDR3 sequences, approximately 60% seen once, with 11% in the top ten. This CDR3 has 12 residues. Trimming removed 4 bases from V and 10 bases from J, with 12 bases in between. Germline V gene sequence: CDR1 SGHRS, CDR2 YFSETQ. Findings and limits, study-wide: Four or five TRBV segments were more frequent in patients than controls; TRBV5-6, TRBV5-1 and TRBV20-1 belonged to this group.

The sequence was collected from a girl aged 2-10 years with multiple sclerosis. The V call is TRBV5-1, the J call TRBJ2-1; a possible D gene is TRBD1 (6 bases). The sample consisted of blood. In DNA form, the CDR3 reads TGCGCCAGCAGCCCAGGGGTATGGGAGCAGTTCTTC. The encoded protein is CASSPGVWEQFF.